This entry describes one T cell receptor (beta chain). By its share of the sample, this clonotype is medium-sized (0.01 to 0.1%). Which antigen it targets is not known. One base away there is no much larger clone; base qualities are not given. This sample was included in a study of spatial heterogeneity in lung cancer (dated by TCRdb to 2018 to 2020). At the level of the whole study: Beta-chain transcripts were consistently detected in greater numbers than alpha-chain transcripts, which likely reflects a higher abundance of beta-chain transcripts. In the raw uncorrected reads, each unique combination of TCR and UMI appeared more than ten times on average. In non-small cell lung cancer, the study made a quantitative comparison of TCR alpha and beta repertoires among multiple tumor regions, matched nontumor lung and blood. Nonsynonymous mutation counts, determined by whole-exome sequencing of tumor tissue, were related to TCR repertoire features. Both alpha and beta chains were TCR-sequenced in samples taken at surgery, namely 220 tumor regions, 63 to 70 matched nontumor lung samples and just over 55 PBMC samples. What the work shows at the level of the full study, not this receptor alone: Additional single-cell paired TCR alpha and beta sequencing was considered necessary to confirm, at a functional level, the hypothesis that regional TCRs recognize regional mutations.

The time point label of this sample denotes: sample taken at primary tumor resection. Without any cell sorting, TCR sequencing was performed on whole RNA extracted either from tumor and nontumor lung tissue or from cryopreserved PBMC samples. The donors were 70 or so patients from the lung TRACERx cohort who had early-stage, untreated non-small cell lung cancer. Only patients for whom sufficient RNA was available from at least two tumor regions were selected for TCR sequencing. Before being selected, tumor and adjacent nontumor lung specimens were reviewed by a lung pathologist. The CDR3 starts with the cysteine, ends with the phenylalanine, and has 13 residues. Only CDR3 DNA is held: 39 bases, read in frame from base 1. V was cut back by 2 bases and J by 6 bases, leaving a gap of 13 bases between them. As encoded in the germline V gene (reference sequence), CDR1 is DFQATT while CDR2 is SNEGSKA. Library preparation used 5' RACE. TCRdb lists the instrument as NextSeq 500. To allow correction of PCR and sequencing errors, the TCR library protocol tagged every TCR cDNA molecule with a unique molecular identifier. Regarding the original processing steps: TCR identification, UMI-based error correction and CDR3 extraction were all carried out with Decombinator tools. Expanded TCRs were defined as those above a frequency of 2 per 1,000, corresponding to the top 1% of the tumor frequency distribution. Renyi diversity was calculated using the R vegan package after each repertoire was subsampled 100 times to 5,000 TCRs. To build CDR3 similarity networks, amino acid triplet string-kernel similarity was used, and CDR3s were connected when their pairwise similarity was above 0.82. Using fastp at Q25 and MiXCR, TCRdb reprocessed the public reads and kept productive beta chains. Every CDR3 protein is listed once, alongside the most common genes and DNA of its rows. The V and J calls come from TCRdb's annotation, not from the publication. The table for this sample lists about 11,000 distinct CDR3 sequences; 3.9% of them were counted only once. The ten largest clones take up more than 6.5% of the sample.

Sequencing was performed on normal lung tissue next to the tumor, taken at surgery. The rearrangement joined TRBV20-1 to TRBJ2-5; the D segment could be TRBD1, given 5 matching bases. The receptor was derived from a male donor with early-stage non-small cell lung cancer. Here is the DNA: TGCAGTGCTAGAAAGGGGTCTGAAAAGACCCAGTACTTC. Its translation reads: CSARKGSEKTQYF.